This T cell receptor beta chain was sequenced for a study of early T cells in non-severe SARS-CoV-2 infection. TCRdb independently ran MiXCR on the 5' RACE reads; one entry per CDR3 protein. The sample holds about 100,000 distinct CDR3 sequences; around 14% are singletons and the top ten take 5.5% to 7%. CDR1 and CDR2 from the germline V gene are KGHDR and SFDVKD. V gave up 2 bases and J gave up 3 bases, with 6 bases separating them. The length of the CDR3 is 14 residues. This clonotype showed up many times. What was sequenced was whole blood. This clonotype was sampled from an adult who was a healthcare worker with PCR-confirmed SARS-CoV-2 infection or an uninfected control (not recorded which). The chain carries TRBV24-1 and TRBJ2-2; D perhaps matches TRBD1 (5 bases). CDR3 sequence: CATSDSRDTGELFF. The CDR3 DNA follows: TGTGCCACCAGTGATTCCAGGGACACCGGGGAGCTGTTTTTT.